Below, one TCR beta chain is given with its context. Its specific antigen is unknown. The record has no base qualities; no much larger clone is one base away. This entry comes from a study of shared clonotypes between healthy human individuals (dated by TCRdb to the early 2020s). Describing the broader study: The cohort comprised a couple of women and a few men aged 18 to 49 years. Per donor, three plates each were used for CD4 naive and CD4 memory, two for CD8 naive, and one for CD8 memory. The study deeply sequenced blood TCR repertoires of several healthy adults to estimate repertoire size and the extent of clonotype sharing between individuals. To increase sequencing depth and limit assay-specific biases, TCR repertoire library preparation and sequencing were carried out by different laboratories using diverse techniques. Between about 0.94 and 8.9 billion PBMCs per donor were obtained by leukapheresis. On the study overall, not on this receptor specifically: Higher generation probabilities were observed for clonotypes shared by all four sorted-subset donors than for non-shared clonotypes. Sharing across a few donors was observed for around 5% of naive CD4, over 3% of naive CD8, 2% to 2.5% of memory CD4, and roughly 0.4% of memory CD8 clonotypes. Only blood was sampled, and tissue TCR repertoires likely differ from those in blood. Rarefaction of sorted-subset datasets indicated incomplete sequencing despite the large sequencing depth. Pairwise subsampling led to the expectation that sequencing depth would affect the degree of clonotype sharing among donors. Estimated clonotype richness was generally larger for naive than for memory subsets. Because the study included a small number of donors, the genetic and exposure-history diversity represented was limited.

The CDR3 covers 17 residues, taking in both the cysteine and the phenylalanine. Just CDR3 DNA is preserved here, 51 bases in frame from base 1. V loses 6 bases at its end and J loses 1 base; junction bases beyond the gene matches: 7. CDR1 and CDR2, looked up from the germline V gene, are SNHLY and FYNNEI. Using the deep immunoSEQ assay, multiplex PCR amplified TCR CDR3 regions from genomic DNA. Extracted genomic DNA from each cell subset was distributed evenly across all wells of several immunoSEQ 96-well plates, and each plate was treated as a replicate. Each replicate PCR for sorted subsets received 200 ng genomic DNA, equal to roughly 33,000 T cell genomes. Purified libraries were quantified with a Qubit 3.0 fluorometer, sized on a Bioanalyzer 2100, and re-quantified with the KAPA Library Quantification kit. Each immunoSEQ 96-well plate was sequenced on its own single-read 150-cycle Illumina NextSeq 550 flow cell. In the authors' own workflow: The immunoSEQ output contained only junctional sequences without quality scores, so filtering could not match that applied to full-length reads. Sequences were annotated with PyIR, a Python wrapper for IgBLAST v1.9, using IMGT germline references to assign V/J genes and CDR3. Reads were removed for weak V/J assignments (E-value above 1e-6), missing CDR3, stop codons, out-of-frame junctions, or ambiguous translated residues. V3J clonotypes were defined as sequences sharing an identical inferred V gene, J gene, and CDR3 amino acid sequence. Percentage overlap between repertoires was calculated by dividing the number of shared unique clonotypes by the size of the smaller repertoire. Repertoire richness was assessed with RTK rarefaction, the Chao1 estimator, and Recon v2.1 estimates of unobserved clonotypes. Generation probabilities for all TCRbeta clonotypes obtained by the gDNA method from several donors were computed using OLGA. The source is immuneACCESS, and TCRdb retained only in-frame sequences with V and J called. Part of the clones is not carried over; for the studies checked, unresolved V genes explain less than half of this, and the remainder is unexplained. V and J calls and clone size are copied from that table; D and trimming were computed from the DNA. Recorded for this sample are around 2,000,000 clones; approximately 94% of them occurred a single time. The ten largest clones add up to roughly 1.8% of the sample.

CD8 naive samples were CD45RO-negative cells positively selected for CCR7, giving a CD45RA+CCR7+ population that excluded TemRA cells. Donors were healthy HIV-negative adults with no recently reported acute infections or vaccinations. Every donor was a Caucasian adult residing in Nashville, Tennessee, USA. After blood collection by leukapheresis, PBMCs were isolated using Ficoll-Histopaque density gradient centrifugation and then cryopreserved in the vapor phase of liquid nitrogen. Analytical flow cytometry was used to check the purity and quantity of each magnetically sorted T cell population. Genomic DNA was isolated from every sorted fraction and measured by UV absorbance on a Nanodrop 2000c.

The receptor's source is a man aged 18 to 30 in good health. Some clones in this sample may be carry-over from other donors' samples. The sample comprised naive CD8+ T cells from PBMCs. In light of the paper, this sample's cell subset or site label describes: CD45RA+CCR7+. Rearrangement joined TRBV2 to TRBJ2-2; 11 central nucleotides agree with TRBD2. CDR3 sequence: CASRDRLAGWNTGELFF. Here is the DNA: TGTGCCAGCAGAGACCGACTAGCGGGATGGAACACCGGGGAGCTGTTTTTT.